This T cell receptor (beta chain) is from a study of blood T cells in healthy people across ages. Trimming removed 6 bases from V and 1 base from J, with 11 bases in between. This CDR3 contains 13 residues. Germline V gene sequence: CDR1 SQVTM, CDR2 ANQGSEA. At least 6 million PBMCs were isolated per sample. Sample-barcoded 5' priming and a J-beta primer mix drove a second PCR of roughly 6 to 12 cycles. Samples each returned at least 2.5 million CDR3-containing paired-end reads. MiXCR, applied by TCRdb to the 5' RACE reads, yields one record per CDR3 protein. The top ten hold approximately 29% of the sample, which has 250,000 to 300,000 distinct CDR3 sequences, roughly 26% seen once. Turning to this clonotype: The target antigen is unknown.

Study observations and caveats: From one million sequenced T cells, diversity estimates were lower bounds. Per million T cells, TCR beta diversity dropped about linearly as age rose.

The specimen was blood. V is TRBV29-1 and J is TRBJ2-3, with D possibly being TRBD1 (6 bases). The receptor was isolated from a woman in her seventies in good health. The CDR3 spells CSVAGVRTDTQYF. CDR3 DNA: TGCAGCGTCGCAGGGGTCCGCACAGATACGCAGTATTTT.